This T cell receptor beta chain appears in the sequencing data of a study of Tregs in tolerant kidney transplant recipients. Points on this clone: As yet, its antigen is unknown.

The J segment lost 7 bases and the V segment lost 4 bases, leaving 4 bases of the junction unmatched. Germline V gene sequence: CDR1 SQVTM, CDR2 ANQGSEA. The CDR3 runs 13 residues. Libraries were prepared by immunoSEQ multiplex PCR; TCRdb keeps only in-frame clonotypes and omits some of them. Of fewer than 95,000 clones listed, more than 85% are singletons. Study outcomes and limitations: Antigen-driven expansion was suggested because donor-specific Tregs expanded more than all Tregs in tolerant patients. For some patients, primers changed over time, blocking nucleotide-level comparison. This study did not directly address biological reproducibility. Tregs expanded with activated donor B cells seemed most donor-specific.

Related graft donors supplied nonmyeloablative bone marrow transplants, and mixed chimerism was transient. This TCR derives from a human patient who received a combined kidney and bone marrow transplant. Part of the T cell pool may stem from the graft donor. The J gene is TRBJ2-4, the V gene TRBV29-1, with 10 bases fitting TRBD1. The source material was CD4+ T cells from blood (PBMCs), sampled 12 months after the transplant. The CDR3 loop reads CSVVRQGANIQYF. In nucleotides, the CDR3 is TGCAGCGTTGTTAGACAGGGGGCCAACATTCAGTACTTC.